This T cell receptor beta chain came from a study of CD8 T cells in ankylosing spondylitis. Using quantitative 5'-RACE with molecular barcodes, the authors made TCR beta libraries. From the 5' RACE reads, TCRdb called clonotypes with MiXCR, one entry per CDR3 protein. The sample holds about 240,000 distinct CDR3 sequences; roughly a tenth are singletons and the top ten take roughly 6.8%. This clonotype was observed at least ten times. Its target is unknown. General observations from the study: Disease-linked clones displayed a CD8+ phenotype and appeared relatively rarely in peripheral blood. In ankylosing spondylitis patients, matched synovial fluid reportedly showed significant enrichment of disease-linked clones. A TCR beta motif of fewer than 10 highly homologous variants seemed to mark ankylosing spondylitis blood.

V was clipped by 0 bases and J by 2 bases; unmatched bases: 3. There are 14 residues in the CDR3. Germline CDR1 and CDR2: DFQATT and SNEGSKA (reference sequence). The chain recombines TRBV20-1 with TRBJ2-7, with 8 positions matching TRBD2. This receptor was identified in a male donor with ankylosing spondylitis or in good health (not recorded which). Sequencing input: blood, either unsorted or a sorted T cell fraction (not recorded which). CDR3 DNA: TGCAGTGCTAGAGATCCCGGGGGGGCCTACGAGCAGTACTTC. Protein sequence: CSARDPGGAYEQYF.